This is a list of T cell receptor beta chains from one sample in a study of neurological immune-mediated disorders. Via MiXCR, TCRdb re-called the 5' RACE reads, giving one row per CDR3 protein. The sample lists about 19,000 distinct CDR3 sequences; approximately 2.5% were seen once. Specimen: PBMCs. These receptors were taken from a woman aged 18 to 35 with multiple sclerosis. Both conserved end residues are part of each CDR3. D genes are given only for firm matches. Clone sizes are given selectively: once, few, many, or a class where the clone is expanded.

TRBJ2-6 | many | TRBV9 | - | CASSDGGTSGANVLTF | TGTGCCAGCAGCGATGGGGGCACCTCTGGGGCCAACGTCCTGACTTTC
TRBJ2-7 | many | TRBV7-6 | - | CASSLVTGYEQYF | TGTGCCAGCAGCTTAGTCACAGGCTACGAGCAGTACTTC
TRBJ2-1 | - | TRBV6-2/TRBV6-3 | TRBD2 | CASRDASGAPSYNEQFF | TGTGCCAGCAGGGACGCGAGCGGGGCTCCCTCCTACAATGAGCAGTTCTTC
TRBJ1-2 | many | TRBV20-1 | - | CSGERGVANYGYTF | TGCAGCGGGGAGAGGGGGGTAGCTAACTATGGCTACACCTTC
TRBJ1-1 | many | TRBV5-1 | TRBD1 | CASSVTGGLTEAFF | TGCGCCAGCAGCGTTACAGGGGGCCTGACTGAAGCTTTCTTT
TRBJ2-1 | many | TRBV2 | - | CASSERRAEYNEQFF | TGTGCCAGCAGTGAACGGAGGGCTGAATACAATGAGCAGTTCTTC
TRBJ1-4 | many | TRBV7-6 | - | CASSLATSRSEKLFF | TGTGCCAGCAGCTTGGCGACATCAAGGTCGGAAAAACTGTTTTTT
TRBJ1-6 | - | TRBV7-2 | - | CASSLMDSFSPLHF | TGTGCCAGCAGCTTAATGGACAGCTTTTCACCCCTCCACTTT
TRBJ2-3 | few | TRBV20-1 | - | CSASGRGGTDTQYF | TGCAGTGCTAGCGGGAGAGGGGGCACAGATACGCAGTATTTT
TRBJ1-1 | many | TRBV12-3/TRBV12-4 | TRBD1 | CASSPDLGQGKVNTEAFF | TGTGCCAGCAGTCCCGACCTAGGACAGGGGAAAGTGAACACTGAAGCTTTCTTT
TRBJ2-3 | many | TRBV7-2 | - | CASSLGHSTDTQYF | TGTGCCAGCAGCCTCGGACACAGCACAGATACGCAGTATTTT
TRBJ1-1 | - | TRBV21-1 | - | CASSRKGTEAFF | TGTGCCAGCAGCAGAAAGGGCACTGAAGCTTTCTTT
TRBJ1-1 | few | TRBV6-1 | TRBD1 | CASPAWLGQKNTEAFF | TGTGCCAGCCCGGCGTGGCTGGGACAGAAAAACACTGAAGCTTTCTTT
TRBJ2-5 | - | TRBV20-1 | - | CSATPAETQYF | TGCAGTGCAACCCCCGCGGAGACCCAGTACTTC
TRBJ2-1 | many | TRBV15 | - | CATSTSNNEQFF | TGTGCCACCAGCACTAGCAACAATGAGCAGTTCTTC
TRBJ2-3 | many | TRBV27 | TRBD1 | CASSFTGTGSFFRVTQYF | TGTGCCAGCAGTTTTACCGGGACAGGGTCATTTTTCAGAGTTACGCAGTATTTT
TRBJ1-6 | few | TRBV20-1 | - | CSATRTADSPLHF | TGCAGTGCTACGAGGACAGCGGATTCACCCCTCCACTTT
TRBJ2-1 | many | TRBV7-9 | TRBD2 | CATRPAGGMDEQFF | TGTGCCACCCGCCCAGCGGGGGGCATGGATGAGCAGTTCTTC
TRBJ2-5 | many | TRBV27 | - | CASSFGPGSQETQYF | TGTGCCAGCAGTTTCGGACCGGGCTCACAAGAGACCCAGTACTTC